One and the same sample provided the 13 T cell receptor beta chains below, sequenced in a study of vaccination and CD4 T cells after COVID-19. Treatment denoted: roughly ten-day PBMC culture with coronavirus spike peptide pools or control peptides (ViraFEST assay). These receptors have no known antigen. Cultured CD4+ T cell DNA was sequenced using the Oncomine TCR Beta short-read assay. TCRdb used MiXCR to reprocess the PCR reads, holding one entry per CDR3 protein. Counted here are about 17,000 distinct CDR3 sequences, around two fifths occurring once; the ten biggest clones make up about 5.7%. The sample here was CD4+ T cells from blood, cultured in vitro, taken before SARS-CoV-2 vaccination. The receptors originated from a human donor who had recovered from COVID-19.

This rearrangement joins TRBV7-2 to TRBJ2-5; perhaps TRBD1 as D (7 bases). The V end was cut by 1 base, the J end by 0 bases, with 18 bases between. CDR3 length: 18 residues. Per the germline V gene, CDR1 is SGHTA and CDR2 is FQGNSA. CDR3 bases: TGTGCCAGCAGCTTAGATCCGGGGGCAGGGGGGTACCAAGAGACCCAGTACTTC. It yields the protein CASSLDPGAGGYQETQYF.

V and J are TRBV12-3 or TRBV12-4 and TRBJ1-6, with D unclear. Trimming took 4 bases from V and 6 from J, leaving 7 bases between them. The CDR3 consists of 13 residues. Written as DNA, the CDR3 is TGTGCCAGCAGTTCCGGGATTAATTCACCCCTCCACTTT. This translates into CASSSGINSPLHF.

This clonotype was seen more than once but under ten times. The chain has TRBV10-2 and TRBJ2-3; D is undetermined. The CDR3 contains 16 residues. The V and J ends lost 5 bases and 1 base respectively, with 16 bases between them. Germline-derived CDR1 and CDR2 are WSHSY and SAAADI. In DNA, the CDR3 is TGCGCCAGCAGTAGACGAACGGGCTCCGGCACAGATACGCAGTATTTT. Amino acid sequence: CASSRRTGSGTDTQYF.

V is TRBV20-1 and J is TRBJ2-3; 9 bases match TRBD1. From germline, CDR1 is DFQATT and CDR2 SNEGSKA (reference sequence). The CDR3 is 16 residues long. J lost 3 bases, V lost 6 bases, and 13 bases had no gene match. In DNA, the CDR3 is TGCAGTGCGAGCACTCTAGGGACAGGGAGAACAGATACGCAGTATTTT. Residues: CSASTLGTGRTDTQYF.

V gene TRBV6-1 combines with J gene TRBJ1-6; 12 bases align to TRBD1. The ends lost 3 bases at V and 12 bases at J; junction bases unmatched: 9. CDR3 length equals 16 residues. Germline assignment: CDR1 MNHNS and CDR2 SASEGT. Here the CDR3 reads CASSERKGQGAEPLHF. The CDR3 DNA reads TGTGCCAGCAGTGAGAGGAAGGGACAGGGGGCGGAACCCCTCCACTTT.

The V and J genes are TRBV20-1 and TRBJ1-3; D ambiguous. The CDR3 consists of 13 residues. The germline V gene has CDR1 DFQATT and CDR2 SNEGSKA (reference sequence). Trimming took 6 bases from V and 0 from J, leaving 9 bases between them. CDR3 nucleotides: TGCAGTGCCCCCGGGGACTCTGGAAACACCATATATTTT. Protein: CSAPGDSGNTIYF.

V gene TRBV6-1 combines with J gene TRBJ1-6, with a possible D match to TRBD1 (5 bases). In germline, CDR1 is MNHNS, CDR2 SASEGT. This CDR3 is built from 13 residues. Trimming stripped 11 bases from V and 5 bases from J, with 13 bases between. DNA for the CDR3: TGTGCCGCCGGGACCCTAGATAATTCACCCCTCCACTTT. This encodes CAAGTLDNSPLHF.

This clonotype was observed a few times. V gene TRBV20-1 combines with J gene TRBJ2-2; TRBD2 agrees at 9 bases. The CDR3 spans 14 residues. The germline CDR1 and CDR2 sequences are DFQATT and SNEGSKA (reference sequence). V lost 4 bases and J lost 1; bases outside the gene matches: 1. The CDR3 reads CSAKTSGNTGELFF. DNA of the CDR3: TGCAGTGCTAAGACTAGCGGGAACACCGGGGAGCTGTTTTTT.

The rearrangement uses TRBV27 and TRBJ2-5, with TRBD2 as a possible D gene (6 bases). The CDR3 sequence is 16 residues long. Trimming took 8 bases from V and 7 from J, leaving 26 bases between them. CDR1 and CDR2 (germline): MNHEY, SMNVEV (reference sequence). The CDR3 DNA is TGTGCCAGCGGATTGAGGCGGGGCCCCCCCAATGGGACCCAGTACTTC. Its translation is CASGLRRGPPNGTQYF.

The chain employs TRBV6-1 and TRBJ1-4, with D perhaps TRBD1 (6 bases). V was trimmed by 8 bases and J by 7 bases, leaving 20 bases between them. Germline V CDR1 and CDR2: MNHNS, SASEGT. The length of the CDR3 is 15 residues. CDR3 region: CASGPLEQGSEKLFF. The DNA of the CDR3 is TGTGCCAGCGGTCCTCTGGAGCAGGGGAGTGAAAAACTGTTTTTT.

The chain joins TRBV19 to TRBJ2-2; 7 bases are shared with TRBD2. Per germline, CDR1 LNHDA and CDR2 SQIVND (reference sequence). This CDR3 is built from 14 residues. Losses at the gene ends were 1 base for V and 5 bases for J; bases not matched to a gene: 1. This chain's CDR3 is CASSIAGGTGELFF. As DNA, the CDR3 is TGTGCCAGTAGTATAGCGGGAGGTACCGGGGAGCTGTTTTTT.

V is TRBV7-3 and J is TRBJ2-1, with TRBD2 as a possible D gene (7 bases). Trimming removed 2 bases at V and 4 bases at J, with 15 bases between. This CDR3 has 16 amino acids. Germline V gene sequence: CDR1 SGHTA, CDR2 FQGTGA. The CDR3: CASSLGGGGVYNEQFF. The DNA of the CDR3 is TGTGCCAGCAGCTTAGGGGGCGGGGGAGTGTACAATGAGCAGTTCTTC. The full variable domain, completed using reference TRBV7-3 and TRBJ2-1, is GAGVSQTPSNKVTEKGKYVELRCDPISGHTALYWYRQSLGQGPEFLIYFQGTGAADDSGLPNDRFFAVRPEGSVSTLKIQRTERGDSAVYLCASSLGGGGVYNEQFFGPGTRLTVL.

This clonotype was recorded a few times. The chain combines TRBV4-2 with TRBJ2-2; 10 bases line up with TRBD1. V shed 4 bases and J 7 bases; nucleotides not matched to a gene: 6. The germline gives CDR1 LGHNA, CDR2 YNFKEQ. This CDR3 is built from 15 residues. The CDR3 reads CASSLGTGVDGELFF. The CDR3 DNA sequence: TGTGCCAGCAGCCTAGGGACAGGGGTTGACGGGGAGCTGTTTTTT.